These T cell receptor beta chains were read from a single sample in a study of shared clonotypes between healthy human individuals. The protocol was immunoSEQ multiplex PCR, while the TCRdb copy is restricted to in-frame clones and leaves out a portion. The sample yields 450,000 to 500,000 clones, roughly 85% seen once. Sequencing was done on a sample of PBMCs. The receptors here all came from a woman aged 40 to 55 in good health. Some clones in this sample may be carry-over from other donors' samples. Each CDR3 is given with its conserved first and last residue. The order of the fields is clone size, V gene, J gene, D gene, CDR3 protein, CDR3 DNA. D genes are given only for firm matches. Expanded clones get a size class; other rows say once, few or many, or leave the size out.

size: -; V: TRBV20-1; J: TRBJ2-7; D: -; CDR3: CSVRGGSEQYF; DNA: TGCAGTGTCAGAGGAGGGAGCGAGCAGTACTTC
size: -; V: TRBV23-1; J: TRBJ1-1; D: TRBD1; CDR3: CASRSPSLYRDRGSSSTEAFF; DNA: TGCGCCAGCAGGTCCCCGTCCTTATACCGGGACAGGGGGTCGAGTAGCACTGAAGCTTTCTTT
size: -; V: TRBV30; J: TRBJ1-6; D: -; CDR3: CAWTLGGNSPLHF; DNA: TGTGCCTGGACCCTAGGCGGTAATTCACCCCTCCACTTT
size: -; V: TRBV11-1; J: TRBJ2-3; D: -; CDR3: CASSLAGQSTDTQYF; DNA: TGTGCCAGCAGCTTGGCGGGACAGAGCACAGATACGCAGTATTTT
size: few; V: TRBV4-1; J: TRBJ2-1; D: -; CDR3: CASSQDPLATSSYNEQFF; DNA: TGCGCCAGCAGCCAAGATCCCCTAGCGACTAGCTCCTACAATGAGCAGTTCTTC
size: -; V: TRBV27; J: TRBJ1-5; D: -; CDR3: CATAGVGQPQHF; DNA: TGTGCCACCGCCGGGGTGGGTCAGCCCCAGCATTTT
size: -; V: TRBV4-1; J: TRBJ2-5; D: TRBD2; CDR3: CASSQDRTSLVETQYF; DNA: TGCGCCAGCAGCCAAGATAGGACTAGCCTCGTTGAGACCCAGTACTTC
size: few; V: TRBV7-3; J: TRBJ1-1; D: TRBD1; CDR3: CASSPRGGGGEAFF; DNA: TGTGCCAGCAGCCCCAGGGGAGGGGGCGGTGAAGCTTTCTTT
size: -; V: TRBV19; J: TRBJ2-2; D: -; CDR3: CASSTSGGRRGELFF; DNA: TGTGCCAGTAGCACCTCCGGAGGGCGAAGAGGGGAGCTGTTTTTT
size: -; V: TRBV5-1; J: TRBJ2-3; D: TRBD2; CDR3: CASSGAGGDTDTQYF; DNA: TGCGCCAGCAGTGGTGCGGGAGGAGACACAGATACGCAGTATTTT
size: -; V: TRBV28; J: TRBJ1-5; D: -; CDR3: CASSWQVNQPQHF; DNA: TGTGCCAGCAGTTGGCAGGTTAATCAGCCCCAGCATTTT
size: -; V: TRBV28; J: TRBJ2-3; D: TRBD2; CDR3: CASSSHRLLAGTDTQYF; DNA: TGTGCCAGCAGTTCCCACCGATTACTAGCGGGCACAGATACGCAGTATTTT
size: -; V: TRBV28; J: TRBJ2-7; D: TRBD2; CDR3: CASSGPSGRFYEQYF; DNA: TGTGCCAGCAGTGGACCTAGCGGGAGATTCTACGAGCAGTACTTC
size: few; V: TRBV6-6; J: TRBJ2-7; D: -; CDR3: CASSYKKVEQYF; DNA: TGTGCCAGCAGTTACAAGAAGGTGGAGCAGTACTTC
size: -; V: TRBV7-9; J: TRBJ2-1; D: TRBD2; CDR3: CASSRTSGSADEQFF; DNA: TGTGCCAGCAGCCGGACTAGCGGGAGTGCGGATGAGCAGTTCTTC
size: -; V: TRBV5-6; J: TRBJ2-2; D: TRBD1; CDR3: CASSFGAGGGPGELFF; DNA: TGTGCCAGCAGCTTCGGGGCAGGGGGCGGTCCCGGGGAGCTGTTTTTT
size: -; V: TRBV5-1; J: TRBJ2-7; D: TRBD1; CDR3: CASSWGTGGGNEQYF; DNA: TGCGCCAGCAGCTGGGGGACAGGGGGTGGTAACGAGCAGTACTTC